Described below is a single T cell receptor beta chain sequence and its context. Its antigen is still unknown. Several immunoSEQ plates held equal portions of the genomic DNA taken from each subset. Study processing details: ImmunoSEQ yielded junction-only sequences lacking quality scores, so filtering differed. This table comes from immunoSEQ multiplex PCR, and its TCRdb copy is limited to in-frame clones, with some not included. D and trimming were read from the DNA, whereas the V and J calls and clone size are those reported in that table. The table includes approximately 2.5 million clones, over 85% detected once. The sample belongs to a study of shared clonotypes between healthy human individuals. V was trimmed by 5 bases and J by 0 bases, leaving 8 bases between them. Per germline, CDR1 MDHEN and CDR2 SYDVKM. The CDR3 is 15 amino acids. Whole-study results and caveats: A generally larger estimated richness was seen in naive subsets than in memory subsets. Shared clonotypes across all four donors exceeded non-shared ones in generation probability.

What was sequenced was naive CD4+ T cells from PBMCs. The subset here: CD45RA+ positively selected. This chain joins TRBV28 and TRBJ2-6, with D possibly called TRBD1 or TRBD2 (6 bases each). The source is a man in his late teens or twenties in good health. Some clones in this sample may be carry-over from other donors' samples. The chain's CDR3 is CASSPGASGANVLTF. The CDR3 DNA sequence: TGTGCCAGCAGTCCGGGGGCCTCTGGGGCCAACGTCCTGACTTTC.